This T cell receptor beta chain appears in the sequencing data of a study of identifying expanded T cells in peripheral blood. Concerning this clone: Its cognate antigen is unknown.

TCRdb keeps only in-frame clones here, not all; method: immunoSEQ multiplex PCR. The sample includes about 82,000 clones, about 87% seen only once; the top ten take 7.3%. Study-level results: About 1.2 clones differed between technical replicates, versus about 17 and 20 over time.

This clonotype was obtained from a person aged 18 to 75 in good health. The specimen sequenced was blood.

The CDR3 protein is CASSPDRVGYNEQFF. The CDR3 DNA reads as TGTGCCAGCAGCCCAGACAGGGTAGGTTACAATGAGCAGTTCTTC. The J gene is TRBJ2-1, the V gene TRBV7-9, with 7 bases aligning to TRBD1. With 5 bases clipped from V and 4 bases from J, the junction kept 8 bases outside the gene matches. The CDR3 has 15 residues. Germline loops: CDR1 SEHNR, CDR2 FQNEAQ (reference sequence).